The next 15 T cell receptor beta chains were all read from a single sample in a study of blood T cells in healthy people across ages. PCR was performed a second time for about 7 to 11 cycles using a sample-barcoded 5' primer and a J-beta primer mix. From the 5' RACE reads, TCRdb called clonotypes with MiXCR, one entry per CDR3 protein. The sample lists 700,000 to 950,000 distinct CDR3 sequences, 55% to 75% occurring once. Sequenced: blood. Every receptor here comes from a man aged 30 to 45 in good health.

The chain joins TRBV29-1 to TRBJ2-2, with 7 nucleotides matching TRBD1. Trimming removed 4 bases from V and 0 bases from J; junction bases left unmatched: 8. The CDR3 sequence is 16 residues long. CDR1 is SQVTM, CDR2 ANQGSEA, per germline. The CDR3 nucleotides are TGCAGCGTTGCAGGACAGGACAGAACGAACACCGGGGAGCTGTTTTTT. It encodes CSVAGQDRTNTGELFF.

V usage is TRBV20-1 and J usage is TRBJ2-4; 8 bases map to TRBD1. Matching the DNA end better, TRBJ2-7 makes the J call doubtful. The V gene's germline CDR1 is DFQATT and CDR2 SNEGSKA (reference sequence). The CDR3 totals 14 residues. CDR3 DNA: TGCAGTGCCAGGGAGGCGGGACAGGCTCGCGAGCAGTACTTC. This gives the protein CSAREAGQAREQYF.

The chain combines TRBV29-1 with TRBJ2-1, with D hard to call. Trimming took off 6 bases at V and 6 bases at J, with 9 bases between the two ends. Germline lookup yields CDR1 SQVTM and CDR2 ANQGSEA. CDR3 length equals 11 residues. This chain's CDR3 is CSVNSLNEQFF. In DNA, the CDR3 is TGCAGCGTCAATAGTCTCAATGAGCAGTTCTTC.

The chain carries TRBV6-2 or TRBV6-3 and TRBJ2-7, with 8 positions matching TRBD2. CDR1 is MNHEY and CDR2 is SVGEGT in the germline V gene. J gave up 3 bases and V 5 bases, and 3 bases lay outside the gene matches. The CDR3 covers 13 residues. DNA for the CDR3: TGTGCCAGCAGTATTAGCGGGATCTACGAGCAGTACTTC. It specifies CASSISGIYEQYF.

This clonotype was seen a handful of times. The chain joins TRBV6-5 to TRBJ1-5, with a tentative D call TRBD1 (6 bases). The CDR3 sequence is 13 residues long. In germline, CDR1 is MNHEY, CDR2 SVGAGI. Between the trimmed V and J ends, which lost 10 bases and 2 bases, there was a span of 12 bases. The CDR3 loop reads CATKQGGNQPQHF. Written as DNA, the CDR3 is TGTGCCACTAAACAGGGAGGCAATCAGCCCCAGCATTTT.

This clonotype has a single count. CDR3 coding DNA: TGTGCCAGCAGCCCAAGACTAGACGGGGCGGGAGAGCAGTACTTC. It translates to CASSPRLDGAGEQYF. The chain is built from TRBV7-9 and TRBJ2-5, with 7 bases matching TRBD2. Germline trimming cut 5 bases from V and 11 bases from J; bases unmatched to any gene: 17. The CDR3 covers 15 residues. Germline V CDR1 and CDR2: SEHNR, FQNEAQ (reference sequence).

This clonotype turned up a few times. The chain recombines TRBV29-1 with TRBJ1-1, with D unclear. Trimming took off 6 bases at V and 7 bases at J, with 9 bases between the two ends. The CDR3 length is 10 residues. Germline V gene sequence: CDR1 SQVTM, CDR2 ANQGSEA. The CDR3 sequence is CSVILGEAFF. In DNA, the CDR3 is TGCAGCGTAATTCTAGGTGAAGCTTTCTTT.

The CDR3: CASSQDGGLAGGRQQFF. CDR3 sequence (DNA): TGTGCCAGCAGCCAAGATGGGGGGCTAGCGGGAGGGCGCCAGCAGTTCTTC. V is TRBV14 and J is TRBJ2-1, with 12 bases matching TRBD2. V dropped 0 bases and J dropped 11; count of bases not matched to a gene: 11. The CDR3 covers 17 residues. From germline, CDR1 is SGHDN and CDR2 FVKESK. The complete variable domain, with remaining parts taken from reference TRBV14 and TRBJ2-1, reads EAGVTQFPSHSVIEKGQTVTLRCDPISGHDNLYWYRRVMGKEIKFLLHFVKESKQDESGMPNNRFLAERTGGTYSTLKVQPAELEDSGVYFCASSQDGGLAGGRQQFFGPGTRLTVL.

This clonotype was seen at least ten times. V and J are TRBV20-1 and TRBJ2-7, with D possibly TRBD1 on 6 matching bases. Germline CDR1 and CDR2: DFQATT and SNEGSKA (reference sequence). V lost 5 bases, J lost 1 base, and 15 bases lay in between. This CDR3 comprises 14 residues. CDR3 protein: CSAEKGTQSYEQYF. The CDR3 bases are TGCAGTGCTGAGAAGGGGACACAGTCCTACGAGCAGTACTTC.

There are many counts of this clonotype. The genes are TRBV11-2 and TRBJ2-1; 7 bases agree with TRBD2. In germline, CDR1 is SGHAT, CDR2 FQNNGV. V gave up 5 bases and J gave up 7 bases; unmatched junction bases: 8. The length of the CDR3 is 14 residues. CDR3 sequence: CASSPPGGRNEQFF. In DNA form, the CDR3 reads TGTGCCAGCAGCCCTCCGGGAGGCAGAAATGAGCAGTTCTTC.

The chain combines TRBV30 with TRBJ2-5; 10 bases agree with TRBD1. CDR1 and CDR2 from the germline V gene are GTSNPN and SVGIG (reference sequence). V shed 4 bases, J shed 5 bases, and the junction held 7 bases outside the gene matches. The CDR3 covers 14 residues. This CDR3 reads CAWIRGQGFETQYF. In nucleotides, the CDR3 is TGTGCCTGGATTAGGGGACAGGGGTTTGAGACCCAGTACTTC.

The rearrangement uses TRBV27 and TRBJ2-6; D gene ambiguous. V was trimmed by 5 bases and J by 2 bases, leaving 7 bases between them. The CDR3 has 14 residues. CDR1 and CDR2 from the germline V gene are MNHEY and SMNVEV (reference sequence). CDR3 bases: TGTGCCAGCAGTATAGGGACTGGGGCCAACGTCCTGACTTTC. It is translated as CASSIGTGANVLTF.

The CDR3 sequence is CASSLPGLAGGEQFF. The CDR3 DNA is TGTGCCAGCAGCCTCCCAGGACTAGCGGGAGGTGAGCAGTTCTTC. The chain employs TRBV7-2 and TRBJ2-1; 14 bases line up with TRBD2. The CDR3 totals 15 residues. From germline, CDR1 is SGHTA and CDR2 FQGNSA. With 5 bases clipped from V and 9 bases from J, the junction kept 6 bases outside the gene matches.

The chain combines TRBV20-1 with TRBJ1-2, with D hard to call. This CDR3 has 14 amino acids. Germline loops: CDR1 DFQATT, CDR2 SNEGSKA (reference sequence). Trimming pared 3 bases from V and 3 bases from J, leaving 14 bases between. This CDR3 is CSARGEAPHYGYTF. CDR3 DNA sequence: TGCAGTGCTAGGGGCGAGGCACCTCACTATGGCTACACCTTC.

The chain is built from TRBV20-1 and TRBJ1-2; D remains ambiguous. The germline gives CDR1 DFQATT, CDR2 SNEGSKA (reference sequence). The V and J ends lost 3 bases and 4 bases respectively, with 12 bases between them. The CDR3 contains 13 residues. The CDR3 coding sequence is TGCAGTGCTAGTATCGTCTGGGGCTATGGCTACACCTTC. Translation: CSASIVWGYGYTF.